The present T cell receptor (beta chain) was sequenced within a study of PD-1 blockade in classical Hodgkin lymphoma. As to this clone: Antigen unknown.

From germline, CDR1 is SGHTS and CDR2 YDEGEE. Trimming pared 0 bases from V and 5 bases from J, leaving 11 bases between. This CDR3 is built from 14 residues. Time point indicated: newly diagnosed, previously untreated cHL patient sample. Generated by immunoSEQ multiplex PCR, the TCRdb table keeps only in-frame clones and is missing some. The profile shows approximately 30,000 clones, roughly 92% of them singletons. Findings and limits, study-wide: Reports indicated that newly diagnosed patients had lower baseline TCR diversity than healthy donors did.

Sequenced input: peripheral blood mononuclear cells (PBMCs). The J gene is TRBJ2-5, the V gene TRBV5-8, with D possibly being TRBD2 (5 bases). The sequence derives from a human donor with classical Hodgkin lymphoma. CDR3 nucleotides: TGTGCCAGCAGCTTGGCTCCGGGATCGGAGACCCAGTACTTC. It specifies CASSLAPGSETQYF.